What follows are 25 T cell receptor beta chains derived from one specimen sequenced in a study of cytomegalovirus exposure and HLA in healthy donors. The PCR contained 60 Vbeta and 13 Jbeta primers. Only in-frame clones appear in the TCRdb table, and some are missing; sequencing was by immunoSEQ multiplex PCR. The sample shows 120,000 or so clones, approximately 87% of them seen only once. Sequencing was done on a sample of PBMCs. The receptors derive from a man between 18 and 35 years old in good health and CMV-seropositive.

The chain has TRBV5-6 and TRBJ2-7; TRBD1 matches 7 bases. J lost 4 bases, V lost 4 bases, and 11 bases had no gene match. This CDR3 has 15 residues. Germline V gene lookup returns CDR1 SGHDT and CDR2 YYEEEE. CDR3: CASSQGQVGHYEQYF. The CDR3 DNA reads as TGTGCCAGCAGCCAAGGACAGGTAGGGCATTACGAGCAGTACTTC.

V usage is TRBV9 and J usage is TRBJ1-3; no clear D. V was shortened by 3 bases and J by 1 base, with 11 bases between the two germline ends. This CDR3 region has 15 residues. Germline CDR1 is SGDLS and CDR2 is YYNGEE. CDR3: CASSARGVSGNTIYF. The DNA for the CDR3 is TGTGCCAGCAGCGCCCGCGGGGTTTCTGGAAACACCATATATTTT.

This clone was found a few times. The chain employs TRBV11-2 and TRBJ1-2, with D maybe TRBD1 (5 bases). V gave up 6 bases and J gave up 5 bases, with 10 bases separating them. The V gene's germline CDR1 is SGHAT and CDR2 FQNNGV. The CDR3 is made up of 12 amino acids. This CDR3 reads CASSQGYYGYTF. The CDR3 DNA follows: TGTGCCAGCAGTCAGGGATATTATGGCTACACCTTC.

This rearrangement joins TRBV2 to TRBJ2-7, with D possibly being TRBD1 (6 bases). The CDR3 extends over 14 amino acids. V was cut by 6 bases and J by 6 bases, with 18 bases left in between. The germline V gene encodes CDR1 SNHLY and CDR2 FYNNEI. The chain's CDR3 is CASSATGTTCEQYF. CDR3 bases: TGTGCCAGCAGCGCGACAGGAACTACCTGCGAGCAGTACTTC.

The V gene is TRBV15, the J gene TRBJ2-3; TRBD2 matches 14 bases. The germline gives CDR1 LNHNV, CDR2 YYDKDF (reference sequence). This CDR3 is 19 amino acids long. V was pared by 3 bases and J by 3 bases, with 11 bases of the junction left unmatched. The CDR3 is CATSRTSGGATRKTDTQYF. CDR3 bases: TGTGCCACCAGCAGGACTAGCGGGGGGGCGACTCGAAAGACAGATACGCAGTATTTT.

The J gene is TRBJ2-7, the V gene TRBV28; 7 bases align to TRBD2. V lost 6 bases to trimming and J lost 0 bases; unmatched junction nucleotides: 5. This CDR3 has 14 residues. Germline lookup yields CDR1 MDHEN and CDR2 SYDVKM. In DNA form, the CDR3 reads TGTGCCAGCAGGAGGGAGGGCCACTCCTACGAGCAGTACTTC. It encodes CASRREGHSYEQYF.

V is TRBV2 and J is TRBJ1-6; 9 nucleotides line up with TRBD1. There are 11 residues in the CDR3. The J segment lost 17 bases and the V segment lost 10 bases, leaving 9 bases of the junction unmatched. Germline V gene lookup returns CDR1 SNHLY and CDR2 FYNNEI. CDR3 loop: CATWTGELFHF. The CDR3 nucleotides read TGTGCCACCTGGACAGGGGAGTTATTCCACTTT.

V and J are TRBV7-9 and TRBJ1-5, with D maybe TRBD1 (5 bases). The V end was cut by 1 base, the J end by 6 bases, with 13 bases between. CDR1 and CDR2 (germline): SEHNR, FQNEAQ (reference sequence). This CDR3 has 15 residues. The CDR3 is CASSLGDSSGQPQHF. CDR3 nucleotide sequence: TGTGCCAGCAGCTTAGGTGACAGTTCGGGTCAGCCCCAGCATTTT.

This chain links TRBV28 with TRBJ2-7, with a tentative D call TRBD2 (5 bases). Germline-derived CDR1 and CDR2 are MDHEN and SYDVKM. The V end was cut by 5 bases, the J end by 6 bases, with 14 bases between. The CDR3 runs 13 residues. This CDR3 reads CASSPHATTEQYF. CDR3 DNA sequence: TGTGCCAGCAGTCCTCACGCGACTACCGAGCAGTACTTC.

This chain uses TRBV19 with TRBJ1-1; TRBD1 aligns across 7 bases. V shed 3 bases, J shed 8 bases, and the junction held 3 bases outside the gene matches. CDR1 and CDR2 from the germline V gene are LNHDA and SQIVND (reference sequence). The CDR3 totals 12 residues. CDR3 sequence: CASSIWDREAFF. As DNA, the CDR3 is TGTGCCAGTAGTATCTGGGACAGAGAAGCTTTCTTT.

The chain carries TRBV13 and TRBJ2-4; TRBD1 matches at 7 bases. This CDR3 has 14 residues. Losses at the gene ends were 4 bases for V and 3 bases for J; bases not matched to a gene: 3. Germline V gives CDR1 PRHDT, CDR2 FYEKMQ (reference sequence). The CDR3 here is CASSYGQDKNIQYF. The CDR3 DNA sequence: TGTGCCAGCAGCTACGGACAGGACAAAAACATTCAGTACTTC. Using reference TRBV13 and TRBJ2-4 for the parts outside the CDR3, the full variable domain is AAGVIQSPRHLIKEKRETATLKCYPIPRHDTVYWYQQGPGQDPQFLISFYEKMQSDKGSIPDRFSAQQFSDYHSELNMSSLELGDSALYFCASSYGQDKNIQYFGAGTRLSVL.

This chain uses TRBV4-1 with TRBJ2-1; 9 bases fit TRBD1. CDR1 MGHRA and CDR2 YSYEKL come from the germline V gene. The J segment lost 4 bases and the V segment lost 3 bases, leaving 7 bases of the junction unmatched. The CDR3 loop spans 16 amino acids. In nucleotides, the CDR3 is TGCGCCAGCAGCCACCTGCCGGGACAGGGTTACAATGAGCAGTTCTTC. This translates into CASSHLPGQGYNEQFF.

The rearrangement links TRBV13 to TRBJ2-7, with 7 bases lining up with TRBD1. The CDR3 sequence is 17 residues long. Trimming removed 3 bases from V and 1 base from J; junction bases left unmatched: 12. Germline loops: CDR1 PRHDT, CDR2 FYEKMQ (reference sequence). The CDR3 sequence: CASSLEDRSTLSYEQYF. The CDR3 DNA reads as TGTGCCAGCAGCTTGGAGGACAGGTCAACGCTGTCCTACGAGCAGTACTTC.

J is TRBJ2-3 and V is TRBV13, with TRBD2 identical over 10 bases. The CDR3 runs to 15 residues. Per the germline V gene, CDR1 is PRHDT and CDR2 is FYEKMQ (reference sequence). The V and J ends lost 0 bases and 7 bases, in that order; junction bases with no gene match: 4. The CDR3 spells CASSLGASGGNTQYF. As DNA, the CDR3 is TGTGCCAGCAGCTTAGGAGCTAGCGGGGGAAATACGCAGTATTTT.

This sequence joins TRBV19 and TRBJ1-2, with 7 bases matching TRBD1. CDR3 size: 15 residues. Trimming removed 7 bases from V and 0 bases from J; junction bases left unmatched: 8. From germline, CDR1 is LNHDA and CDR2 SQIVND (reference sequence). The CDR3, as DNA: TGTGCCAGTACTACGACAGGGATCTCTAACTATGGCTACACCTTC. Its translation is CASTTTGISNYGYTF.

This clone was counted a few times. The V call is TRBV11-2, the J call TRBJ1-3; 8 nucleotides agree with TRBD1. The V gene end was trimmed by 5 bases and the J gene end by 0 bases; junction bases not matched to a gene: 6. The CDR3 extends over 16 amino acids. From germline, CDR1 is SGHAT and CDR2 FQNNGV. CDR3 in amino acids: CASSTLTGGSGNTIYF. The CDR3 bases are TGTGCCAGCAGCACCTTAACAGGGGGCTCTGGAAACACCATATATTTT.

This clone was recorded only once. The chain couples TRBV7-9 to TRBJ2-2; 9 positions match TRBD1. The V gene's germline CDR1 is SEHNR and CDR2 FQNEAQ (reference sequence). V gave up 8 bases and J gave up 2 bases; unmatched junction bases: 3. The CDR3 loop spans 14 amino acids. CDR3 nucleotide sequence: TGTGCCAGCCGGGACAGGGTAAACACCGGGGAGCTGTTTTTT. This gives the protein CASRDRVNTGELFF. Together with reference TRBV7-9 and TRBJ2-2, the CDR3 gives the full variable domain: DTGVSQNPRHKITKRGQNVTFRCDPISEHNRLYWYRQTLGQGPEFLTYFQNEAQLEKSRLLSDRFSAERPKGSFSTLEIQRTEQGDSAMYLCASRDRVNTGELFFGEGSRLTVL.

The chain employs TRBV10-1 and TRBJ1-1, with 8 bases lining up with TRBD1. V lost 5 bases to trimming and J lost 4 bases; unmatched junction nucleotides: 6. Germline V gives CDR1 WNHNN, CDR2 SYGVQD (reference sequence). The CDR3 length is 14 residues. The CDR3 DNA reads as TGCGCCAGCAGTCAAGGACAGGGTTTCACTGAAGCTTTCTTT. Protein sequence: CASSQGQGFTEAFF.

The chain employs TRBV28 and TRBJ2-1; D gene unclear. From germline, CDR1 is MDHEN and CDR2 SYDVKM. This CDR3 has 15 residues. The germline V and J ends were trimmed by 6 bases and 0 bases, with 12 bases remaining between them. This CDR3 is CASSSLRSSYNEQFF. In DNA form, the CDR3 reads TGTGCCAGCAGCTCCTTGCGTAGCTCCTACAATGAGCAGTTCTTC.

This chain connects TRBV7-3 to TRBJ2-3; the match to TRBD2 covers 9 bases. The CDR3 length is 15 residues. Losses at the gene ends were 6 bases for V and 4 bases for J; bases not matched to a gene: 8. In germline, CDR1 is SGHTA, CDR2 FQGTGA. CDR3 in DNA: TGTGCCAGCAGTCTTAGCGGGGGTGGCGCAGATACGCAGTATTTT. This translates into CASSLSGGGADTQYF. The variable domain in full, with the rest retrieved from reference TRBV7-3 and TRBJ2-3, is GAGVSQTPSNKVTEKGKYVELRCDPISGHTALYWYRQSLGQGPEFLIYFQGTGAADDSGLPNDRFFAVRPEGSVSTLKIQRTERGDSAVYLCASSLSGGGADTQYFGPGTRLTVL.

The chain combines TRBV19 with TRBJ2-1, with TRBD2 identical over 9 bases. The J segment lost 3 bases and the V segment lost 8 bases, leaving 8 bases of the junction unmatched. Per germline, CDR1 LNHDA and CDR2 SQIVND (reference sequence). The CDR3 has 15 residues. The CDR3 nucleotides are TGTGCCAGTTCCCCCGGGACTAGCAGCTACAATGAGCAGTTCTTC. Its protein is CASSPGTSSYNEQFF. The whole variable domain, filled in from reference TRBV19 and TRBJ2-1, reads DGGITQSPKYLFRKEGQNVTLSCEQNLNHDAMYWYRQDPGQGLRLIYYSQIVNDFQKGDIAEGYSVSREKKESFPLTVTSAQKNPTAFYLCASSPGTSSYNEQFFGPGTRLTVL.

The chain joins TRBV4-1 to TRBJ1-2, with no clear D. The CDR3 is 15 amino acids. V was pared by 0 bases and J by 2 bases, with 10 bases between. CDR1 and CDR2 (germline): MGHRA, YSYEKL. Here the CDR3 reads CASSQDSSSNYGYTF. The CDR3 nucleotides are TGCGCCAGCAGCCAAGATTCGAGTTCAAACTATGGCTACACCTTC.

The V call is TRBV6-1, the J call TRBJ1-1, with D possibly being TRBD1 (6 bases). The CDR3 length is 14 residues. The ends were cut back, 6 bases at V and 0 bases at J, with 11 bases in the middle. CDR1 is MNHNS, CDR2 SASEGT, per germline. The CDR3 nucleotides are TGTGCCAGCAGATTAGGACAGCTGAACACTGAAGCTTTCTTT. Encoded protein: CASRLGQLNTEAFF.

V is TRBV18 and J is TRBJ1-1; 9 bases fit TRBD1. Trimming removed 2 bases from V and 0 bases from J; junction bases left unmatched: 7. Looked up from germline, CDR1 is KGHSH and CDR2 is LQKENI. The CDR3 is 17 residues long. DNA of the CDR3: TGTGCCAGCTCACCATTCTGGACAGGGGTCATGAACACTGAAGCTTTCTTT. Translation gives CASSPFWTGVMNTEAFF.

The chain recombines TRBV4-1 with TRBJ1-2, with D unclear. CDR1 is MGHRA and CDR2 is YSYEKL in the germline V gene. Trimming took off 2 bases at V and 2 bases at J, with 6 bases between the two ends. The CDR3 totals 13 residues. The CDR3 coding sequence is TGCGCCAGCAGCCAATTACAGAACTATGGCTACACCTTC. It is translated as CASSQLQNYGYTF.